The rows below give T cell receptor beta chains drawn from one sample of a study of shared clonotypes between healthy human individuals. Profiled with immunoSEQ multiplex PCR; TCRdb holds only in-frame clones, not every one. Found here are about 110,000 clones, around 68% of them singletons; the top ten hold roughly a quarter. What was sequenced was memory CD8+ T cells sorted from blood. These receptors were obtained from a woman aged 25 to 39 in good health. CDR3s leave out the opening cysteine and the closing phenylalanine or tryptophan.

CDR3: ASSLGVAGGTLTDTQY; V: TRBV13; J: TRBJ2-3
CDR3: SASASYEQY; V: TRBV20-1; J: TRBJ2-7
CDR3: ASSWGLWNQPQH; V: TRBV28; J: TRBJ1-5
CDR3: AISEATGASIGPQH; V: TRBV10-3; J: TRBJ1-5
CDR3: ASSQGSQGAWGAF; V: TRBV4-1; J: TRBJ1-1
CDR3: ASRTSGDTQY; V: TRBV5-8; J: TRBJ2-3
CDR3: ASSDRGYSYEQY; V: TRBV27; J: TRBJ2-7
CDR3: SVGTSEYEQY; V: TRBV29-1; J: NA
CDR3: ASSDRGHTEAF; V: TRBV7-8; J: TRBJ1-1
CDR3: ASSQEVGSSSYGYT; V: TRBV4-1; J: TRBJ1-2
CDR3: AWSGRTGFRLAGNTYEQY; V: TRBV30; J: TRBJ2-7
CDR3: ASSPRGPNEQY; V: TRBV27; J: TRBJ2-7
CDR3: ASSLSGGIHSGELF; V: TRBV11-3; J: TRBJ2-2
CDR3: ASSSGQGLGELF; V: TRBV7-2; J: TRBJ2-2
CDR3: ASSLTGGSQPQH; V: TRBV28; J: TRBJ1-5
CDR3: ASSLLSFGAF; V: TRBV7-9; J: TRBJ1-1
CDR3: ASSRTSGLGNEQF; V: TRBV5-1; J: TRBJ2-1
CDR3: ASSEEKGWYGYT; V: TRBV18; J: TRBJ1-2
CDR3: ASSHRTASYEQY; V: TRBV18; J: TRBJ2-7
CDR3: ASSTGHAYEQY; V: TRBV6-6; J: TRBJ2-7
CDR3: ASSTTQRHHTEAF; V: TRBV27; J: TRBJ1-1
CDR3: ASSIGTSDYNEQF; V: TRBV27; J: TRBJ2-1
CDR3: ASSPSTNSYNEQF; V: TRBV11-2; J: TRBJ2-1
CDR3: ASSLDYLSTDTQY; V: TRBV7-2; J: TRBJ2-3
CDR3: AIMGLATGELF; V: TRBV10-3; J: TRBJ2-2
CDR3: ASSVNENLYNEQF; V: TRBV6-4; J: TRBJ2-1
CDR3: ASSSRWGALNEKLF; V: TRBV11-2; J: TRBJ1-4
CDR3: ASAFGVNEQF; V: TRBV27; J: TRBJ2-1
CDR3: ASSYLLGKAGELF; V: TRBV6-5; J: TRBJ2-2
CDR3: ASRAYNEQF; V: TRBV2; J: TRBJ2-1
CDR3: ASSDSANEKLF; V: TRBV6-4; J: TRBJ1-4
CDR3: ASIVDLNYGYT; V: TRBV6-5; J: TRBJ1-2
CDR3: ASSVRWGNQPQH; V: TRBV7-8; J: TRBJ1-5
CDR3: ASGNGADSGNTIY; V: TRBV6-1; J: TRBJ1-3
CDR3: AISESREGYEQY; V: TRBV10-3; J: TRBJ2-7
CDR3: ASSQDNLNTEAF; V: TRBV4-1; J: TRBJ1-1
CDR3: ASSPQGLADSYEQY; V: TRBV6-4; J: NA
CDR3: ASSPGANYGYT; V: TRBV5-1; J: TRBJ1-2
CDR3: ASSYFLAGPYNEQF; V: TRBV6-5; J: TRBJ2-1
CDR3: ASSAGGTDSGNTIY; V: TRBV7-9; J: TRBJ1-3
CDR3: ASSETVGDTQY; V: TRBV11-2; J: TRBJ2-3
CDR3: ASSDGTGEPPWGNTIY; V: TRBV11-3; J: TRBJ1-3
CDR3: ATEETRDSIYGYT; V: TRBV2; J: TRBJ1-2
CDR3: ASSQERPSGGIYEQY; V: TRBV4-2; J: TRBJ2-7
CDR3: ASSIGQGASGANVLT; V: TRBV19; J: TRBJ2-6
CDR3: ASSGLAGSNEQF; V: TRBV6-1; J: TRBJ2-1
CDR3: ASSRPRDTEAF; V: TRBV28; J: TRBJ1-1
CDR3: TSSQDQDFSYNSPLH; V: TRBV1; J: TRBJ1-6
CDR3: ASSLTPYEQY; V: TRBV7-9; J: TRBJ2-7
CDR3: ATSAGGSGSYEQY; V: TRBV15; J: NA
CDR3: ASSLIMGGRILAPSDNEQF; V: TRBV28; J: TRBJ2-1
CDR3: ATSRDLGGLNEQF; V: TRBV15; J: TRBJ2-1
CDR3: ASSLGGGPNYGYT; V: TRBV28; J: TRBJ1-2
CDR3: ASSRTSGSATYEQY; V: TRBV11-2; J: TRBJ2-7
CDR3: ASSDHQMTGYAF; V: TRBV2; J: TRBJ1-1
CDR3: ASSEADGSPYNEQF; V: TRBV6-1; J: TRBJ2-1
CDR3: ASSLGTGGETQY; V: TRBV5-1; J: TRBJ2-5